The entry that follows covers one TCR beta chain sequence. This entry comes from a study of blood T cell repertoires in COVID-19. Repertoires were generated with immunoSEQ multiplex PCR, while TCRdb's copy carries only in-frame clones and drops some. The sample lists approximately 100,000 clones, 75% to 90% occurring once. The CDR3 loop spans 13 amino acids. Trimming cost V 6 bases and J 3 bases, with 11 bases left between them. The clonotype originates from a woman between 65 and 79 years old with active or convalescent COVID-19. The sequenced sample was peripheral blood. The chain links TRBV12-3 or TRBV12-4 to TRBJ1-1; no firm D call. The chain's CDR3 is CASSLSGHTEAFF. The CDR3 DNA reads as TGTGCCAGCAGCCTCTCGGGTCACACTGAAGCTTTCTTT.